Shown below are 20 T cell receptor beta chains from a single sample sequenced in a study of cytomegalovirus exposure and HLA in healthy donors. Both 60 Vbeta primers and 13 Jbeta primers went into the PCR. Some clones are missing from TCRdb's copy, which holds only in-frame ones; the method was immunoSEQ multiplex PCR. The sample carries around 150,000 clones, 70% to 80% recorded once. Source material: PBMCs. The origin of the receptors is a woman aged 50 to 65 in good health and CMV-seronegative.

The V gene is TRBV7-9, the J gene TRBJ1-3; no reliable D call. CDR3 length: 15 residues. V shed 2 bases and J shed 1 base, with 9 bases lying between them. CDR1 is SEHNR, CDR2 FQNEAQ, per germline (reference sequence). The CDR3 coding sequence is TGTGCCAGCAGCTTATACCAGGTATCTGGAAACACCATATATTTT. Its translation is CASSLYQVSGNTIYF.

This clone was seen a handful of times. This chain uses TRBV4-3 with TRBJ2-2; D unclear. The CDR3 loop spans 16 amino acids. In germline, CDR1 is LGHNA, CDR2 YSLEER. The ends were cut back, 2 bases at V and 0 bases at J, with 10 bases in the middle. CDR3 region: CASSQLRITNTGELFF. The CDR3 nucleotides read TGCGCCAGCAGCCAACTCAGGATTACGAACACCGGGGAGCTGTTTTTT.

The chain is built from TRBV7-9 and TRBJ2-3; D is possibly TRBD1 (5 bases). The germline gives CDR1 SEHNR, CDR2 FQNEAQ (reference sequence). There are 14 residues in the CDR3. Trimming left V 4 bases short and J 3 bases short, with 11 bases between. For the CDR3, the DNA is TGTGCCAGCAGCTCCCGGGCAGGGACAGATACGCAGTATTTT. Translating gives CASSSRAGTDTQYF.

V gene TRBV10-3 combines with J gene TRBJ2-2, with TRBD1 identical over 8 bases. Germline CDR1 and CDR2: ENHRY and SYGVKD. The V and J ends lost 6 bases and 0 bases, in that order; junction bases with no gene match: 3. CDR3 length: 15 amino acids. The CDR3 DNA reads TGTGCCATCAGCGACAGGGGCGCGAACACCGGGGAGCTGTTTTTT. As protein: CAISDRGANTGELFF.

The chain joins TRBV28 to TRBJ1-5; D is perhaps TRBD1 (6 bases). The CDR3 spans 13 residues. The V gene's germline CDR1 is MDHEN and CDR2 SYDVKM. V was shortened by 5 bases and J by 1 base, with 6 bases between the two germline ends. CDR3 loop: CASSGQSNQPQHF. CDR3 DNA sequence: TGTGCCAGCAGTGGACAGAGCAATCAGCCCCAGCATTTT.

This sequence joins TRBV7-6 and TRBJ2-7, with D possibly being TRBD2 (6 bases). The CDR3 covers 17 residues. Deletions cut 1 base from V and 0 bases from J, with 16 bases between. Per the germline V gene, CDR1 is SGHVS and CDR2 is FNYEAQ. This CDR3 is CASSLGVFGGSSYEQYF. The CDR3 DNA follows: TGTGCCAGCAGCTTAGGGGTGTTCGGGGGAAGCTCCTACGAGCAGTACTTC.

The CDR3 here is CASSPRDSNREAFF. Written as DNA, the CDR3 is TGTGCCAGCAGCCCCCGGGACAGCAATCGGGAAGCTTTCTTT. This chain links TRBV9 with TRBJ1-1, with 7 bases identical to TRBD1. This CDR3 contains 14 residues. V gave up 4 bases and J gave up 8 bases; unmatched junction bases: 11. CDR1 and CDR2 from the germline V gene are SGDLS and YYNGEE.

DNA for the CDR3: TGTGCCTGGACGCAAGGACTAGCGGGAGGTTGGGAGCAGTACTTC. Its protein product is CAWTQGLAGGWEQYF. The chain uses TRBV30 and TRBJ2-7; 14 bases align to TRBD2. The V segment lost 4 bases and the J segment 7 bases; nucleotides outside the gene matches: 9. CDR3 length equals 15 residues. The germline V gene encodes CDR1 GTSNPN and CDR2 SVGIG (reference sequence).

The genes are TRBV9 and TRBJ2-5; 11 bases are a match to TRBD1. The germline CDR1 and CDR2 sequences are SGDLS and YYNGEE. V was pared by 2 bases and J by 1 base, with 1 base of the junction left unmatched. The CDR3 runs 15 residues. CDR3 region: CASSVGTGGQETQYF. CDR3 in DNA: TGTGCCAGCAGCGTTGGGACAGGGGGCCAAGAGACCCAGTACTTC. The full variable domain, its missing parts supplied by reference TRBV9 and TRBJ2-5, is DSGVTQTPKHLITATGQRVTLRCSPRSGDLSVYWYQQSLDQGLQFLIQYYNGEERAKGNILERFSAQQFPDLHSELNLSSLELGDSALYFCASSVGTGGQETQYFGPGTRLLVL.

The rearrangement joins TRBV10-1 to TRBJ1-1, with 10 bases aligning to TRBD1. J gave up 5 bases and V 8 bases, and 14 bases lay outside the gene matches. CDR1 WNHNN and CDR2 SYGVQD come from the germline V gene (reference sequence). CDR3 length equals 16 residues. The DNA for the CDR3 is TGCGCCAGCCCCATCAGCCCCGGGACAGGGGTTACTGAAGCTTTCTTT. Its protein product is CASPISPGTGVTEAFF.

This chain joins TRBV7-6 and TRBJ2-7; 10 bases agree with TRBD2. The CDR3 sequence is 15 residues long. Germline V CDR1 and CDR2: SGHVS, FNYEAQ. Trimming at V came to 2 bases and at J to 3 bases, leaving 4 bases not matched to a gene. CDR3 in amino acids: CASSLPPSGSYEQYF. The CDR3 coding sequence is TGTGCCAGCAGCTTACCGCCTAGCGGGAGCTACGAGCAGTACTTC.

The chain couples TRBV30 to TRBJ1-2; D call uncertain. Germline CDR1 reads GTSNPN; CDR2 reads SVGIG (reference sequence). V was shortened by 1 base and J by 4 bases, with 7 bases between the two germline ends. The CDR3 extends over 12 amino acids. CDR3: CAWSATSYGYTF. CDR3 DNA: TGTGCCTGGAGTGCGACTTCCTATGGCTACACCTTC.

The chain employs TRBV28 and TRBJ1-1, with D perhaps TRBD1 (6 bases). V lost 2 bases and J lost 4, with 17 bases in between. CDR1 and CDR2 (germline): MDHEN, SYDVKM. The CDR3 runs to 16 residues. The CDR3 protein is CASSLNREYGGTEAFF. The CDR3 DNA follows: TGTGCCAGCAGTTTAAACAGGGAGTATGGAGGCACTGAAGCTTTCTTT.

The chain couples TRBV5-8 to TRBJ2-3; 10 bases align to TRBD1. V lost 0 bases and J lost 3; bases outside the gene matches: 1. Germline V CDR1 and CDR2: SGHTS, YDEGEE. The CDR3 length is 15 residues. The CDR3 protein is CASSLGTGGTDTQYF. The CDR3 DNA follows: TGTGCCAGCAGCTTGGGGACAGGGGGAACAGATACGCAGTATTTT.

This rearrangement joins TRBV9 to TRBJ2-5; TRBD1 agrees at 7 bases. V was clipped by 4 bases and J by 3 bases; unmatched bases: 9. Germline V gene data show CDR1 as SGDLS and CDR2 as YYNGEE. The CDR3 sequence is 15 residues long. The chain's CDR3 is CASSFRQGSKETQYF. The DNA for the CDR3 is TGTGCCAGCAGCTTTCGACAGGGCTCCAAAGAGACCCAGTACTTC.

Note on this clone: One end of the junction is discordant with germline, which a read error may explain. In nucleotides, the CDR3 is TGTGCTAGCAGCTTGGACAGGGCTTACGAGCAGTACTTC. The encoded protein is CASSLDRAYEQYF. The chain links TRBV7-7 to TRBJ2-7, with 8 nucleotides matching TRBD1. CDR1 and CDR2 from the germline V gene are SSHAT and FNYEAQ (reference sequence). The CDR3 is 13 residues long.

This clone was seen a handful of times. V and J are TRBV7-3 and TRBJ2-1, with TRBD2 identical over 11 bases. Germline V gives CDR1 SGHTA, CDR2 FQGTGA. The trim removed 6 bases at V and 8 bases at J, leaving 9 bases unmatched. This CDR3 has 15 amino acids. The CDR3 DNA is TGTGCCAGCAGTGTAGCGGGAGGGCCGTTGTATGAGCAGTTCTTC. Protein: CASSVAGGPLYEQFF.

The CDR3 sequence is CASSSWDRGRGNTIYF. DNA for the CDR3: TGTGCCAGCAGCTCTTGGGACAGGGGGCGGGGAAACACCATATATTTT. The V and J genes are TRBV7-2 and TRBJ1-3; TRBD1 matches at 12 bases. The CDR3 length is 16 residues. Germline V CDR1 and CDR2: SGHTA, FQGNSA. After removal of 4 bases from V and 4 bases from J, the junction contained 5 bases not matched to a gene.

V and J are TRBV27 and TRBJ2-1; 7 nucleotides match TRBD2. Per the germline V gene, CDR1 is MNHEY and CDR2 is SMNVEV (reference sequence). CDR3 size: 15 residues. With 2 bases clipped from V and 7 bases from J, the junction kept 8 bases outside the gene matches. Written as DNA, the CDR3 is TGTGCCAGCAGTTTAGCGGGGGTAGAGGGGAATGAGCAGTTCTTC. Translation gives CASSLAGVEGNEQFF.

This clone was counted only a few times. This sequence joins TRBV6-1 and TRBJ2-7; perhaps TRBD1 as D (6 bases). Trimming shortened V by 10 bases and J by 12 bases, and 19 bases separated the two germline ends. The CDR3 runs to 11 residues. Germline assignment: CDR1 MNHNS and CDR2 SASEGT. CDR3 DNA sequence: TGTGCCACCGAAAAGACAGGTCTTAGGTACTTC. As protein: CATEKTGLRYF.